This T cell receptor (beta chain) was sequenced in a study of CD8+ T cells in alopecia areata. At the level of the study: Scoring of treated patients' severity used the percentage of affected scalp area.

This clone was counted a single time. Its antigen is as yet unknown. Regarding the study as a whole: Expanded CD8+ clones among the top 100, as well as scalp clonality, were significantly decreased by tofacitinib.

With 1 base clipped from V and 6 bases from J, the junction kept 6 bases outside the gene matches. The CDR3 has 14 residues. Germline V gives CDR1 SQVTM, CDR2 ANQGSEA. Treatment specified: oral pan-JAK inhibitor, 5-10 mg twice daily. In each case, RNA was isolated and then reverse transcribed into cDNA as the sequencing template. This table comes from immunoSEQ multiplex PCR, and its TCRdb copy is limited to in-frame clones, with some not included. The sample holds hundreds of thousands of clones, around 65% seen once. The receptor was derived from a human donor with alopecia areata. V and J are TRBV29-1 and TRBJ1-1, with 9 bases identical to TRBD1. The sample in question was CD4+ T cells sorted from blood, obtained between weeks 43 and 45, from a patient treated with tofacitinib. The CDR3 is CSVEVQGADAEAFF. CDR3 DNA: TGCAGCGTTGAAGTACAGGGGGCGGACGCTGAAGCTTTCTTT.